This entry concerns a single TCR beta chain. Its specific antigen is unknown. Per-base quality was not reported, and no clone a single base away is much larger than it. Each collaborating institution followed its own protocols to collect whole blood in K2EDTA tubes. For TCRbeta analysis, collaborator samples were shipped as frozen whole blood, as isolated PBMCs, or as DNA extracted from either sample type. The junction shows trimming of 2 bases on V and 5 bases on J, and the gene matches do not reach 11 bases of it. The CDR3 measures 18 amino acids from cysteine to phenylalanine. CDR3 DNA is the only sequence kept; it has 54 bases, read in frame from the first base. In the germline V gene (reference sequence), CDR1 corresponds to SGHNT and CDR2 to YYREEE. TCRbeta CDR3 regions were amplified from genomic DNA using the immunoSEQ Assay, a bias-controlled multiplex PCR. The paper's data handling went like this. Nucleated cell counts per sample were estimated from amplification of reference gene primers within the assay. To quantify the absolute abundance of each unique TCRbeta CDR3 rearrangement, sequence reads were collapsed and filtered. For each sample, productive Simpson clonality was calculated by taking the square root of Simpson's diversity index across productive rearrangements. Held by TCRdb, this immuneACCESS table contains in-frame sequences only and omits some clones. Under half of the omission traces to an unresolved V gene where checked; the cause of the rest is unknown. V, J and clone size are taken as reported in that table, and D and trimming were inferred from the DNA itself. This sample has some 20,000 clones in its table, and just over 85% of those were observed once. Approximately 12% of the sample comes from the top ten.

The data belong to a study of blood T cell repertoires in COVID-19 (dated by TCRdb to about 2020). Study-level background: Samples from collaborators originated in the United States, Italy and Spain and spanned both the acute and convalescent phases of COVID-19. The material from the prospective study consisted of cDNA or gDNA derived from T cells, B-cell-depleted T cells, or PBMCs. Deeply sampled blood TCRbeta repertoires from subjects exposed to, actively infected with, or recovered from COVID-19 were included in the dataset. A freely available public database, intended as a resource for researchers studying the immune response to SARS-CoV-2, is where the repertoires were released. Samples came from the ongoing ImmuneRACE study (first 160 participants) plus 1,254 subjects from 6 global collaborators. A de-identified subject ID, COVID-19 status, age in years and sex were almost always included in the sample metadata. Where available, HLA class I and class II types were taken from metadata supplied by the sample provider and were not determined by assay-based typing. Study-wide conclusions, independent of this receptor: Clinical and demographic metadata were provided uncurated, with the amount varying by source and participant.

The chain links TRBV5-4 with TRBJ2-2, and 11 bases in between align with TRBD2. Sequencing was performed on peripheral blood. This clonotype originated in a woman aged 80 or older with active or convalescent COVID-19. The DNA is TGTGCCAGCAGCTTTAGCGGGAGGGCCTTGGGGAGAACCGGGGAGCTGTTTTTT. It translates to CASSFSGRALGRTGELFF.